This TCR beta chain is from a study of read filtering for tumor transcriptome and immune sequencing. The overall study: Mean patient age was about 66 years, range roughly 40 to 85; 17 male, some 15 female. Revised staging placed roughly 8 patients in R-ISS I, approximately 16 in II, six or seven in III. Broader study findings: RNA-seq captured clonotypes less deeply and reliably than IR-seq. This fraction held mixed bone marrow immune cells after CD138-negative sorting.

This clonotype was counted ten times or more. Its antigen is as yet unknown. This CDR3 region has 15 residues. V was pared by 2 bases and J by 4 bases, with 5 bases of the junction left unmatched. The germline gives CDR1 MGHRA, CDR2 YSYEKL. The library was built from around 0.4 ug RNA with molecular barcoded adaptors for alpha/delta and beta/gamma chains. TCRdb re-called the reads with MiXCR, one entry per CDR3 protein. Among tens of thousands of distinct CDR3 sequences, 15% to 20% were seen once, and the ten largest hold approximately 40%. The chain has TRBV4-1 and TRBJ2-5; TRBD2 matches 9 bases. The source material was a population of CD138-negative cells sorted from bone marrow. The clonotype was recovered from a donor at least 40 years old with multiple myeloma. The CDR3 loop reads CASSQLAGTAETQYF. CDR3 in DNA: TGCGCCAGCAGCCAACTAGCGGGAACAGCAGAGACCCAGTACTTC.